The clone carrying this TCR beta chain was recorded many times. These data come from a study of blood T cells in healthy people across ages. Alongside a J-beta primer mix, a sample-barcoded 5' primer served in a second PCR lasting 7 to 11 cycles. TCRdb independently ran MiXCR on the 5' RACE reads; one entry per CDR3 protein. This table holds about 1.6 million distinct CDR3 sequences, around 35% found once. The V segment lost 0 bases and the J segment 2 bases; nucleotides outside the gene matches: 4. This CDR3 is built from 15 residues. CDR1 and CDR2 from the germline V gene are MGHRA and YSYEKL. The specimen sequenced was blood. The sequence was collected from a woman aged 30 to 39 in good health. This chain uses TRBV4-1 with TRBJ2-7; TRBD1 agrees at 7 bases. Written as DNA, the CDR3 is TGCGCCAGCAGCCAAGAACAGGGGAACACCTACGAGCAGTACTTC. It encodes CASSQEQGNTYEQYF.